The rows below give T cell receptor beta chains drawn from one sample of a study of blood T cell repertoires in COVID-19. The protocol was immunoSEQ multiplex PCR, while the TCRdb copy is restricted to in-frame clones and leaves out a portion. The sample records approximately 55,000 clones, over 60% being singletons. The sequencing sample was made of peripheral blood. These receptors originate from a young man with COVID-19, enrolled during active disease. The CDR3 runs from the conserved cysteine through the conserved F or W. D genes are given only for firm matches. Expanded clones are given a class, and other clones once, few, many or no size at all.

V gene	D gene	clone size	J gene	CDR3 length	CDR3 DNA	CDR3 protein
TRBV4-2	TRBD2	NA	TRBJ2-3	18	TGTGCCAGCAGCCAAGCCACTAGCGGGGGGGCCGGGACAGATACGCAGTATTTT	CASSQATSGGAGTDTQYF
TRBV13	NA	NA	TRBJ1-2	14	TGTGCCAGCAGCTTCGGGAACACTAACTATGGCTACACCTTC	CASSFGNTNYGYTF
TRBV19	TRBD1	NA	TRBJ1-6	15	TGTGCCAGTAGCGGACAGGGGGCGCGAAATTCACCCCTCCACTTT	CASSGQGARNSPLHF
TRBV5-1	NA	once	TRBJ2-7	15	TGCGCCAGCAGCCCCGGGACAAGGGCCTCCTACGAGCAGTACTTC	CASSPGTRASYEQYF
TRBV7-9	TRBD2	NA	TRBJ2-2	17	TGTGCCAGCAGCTTACGCGCACTAGCGGGACACACCGGGGAGCTGTTTTTT	CASSLRALAGHTGELFF
TRBV28	TRBD1	NA	TRBJ1-4	15	TGTGCCAGCAGTCCTGGGACAGGTTTTCTGGAAAAACTGTTTTTT	CASSPGTGFLEKLFF
TRBV4-3	NA	NA	TRBJ1-1	15	TGCGCCAGCAGCCAACTTCAGGGGAGCCGGACTGAAGCTTTCTTT	CASSQLQGSRTEAFF
TRBV21-1	NA	once	TRBJ1-1	13	TGTGCCAGCAGCTCGCGACAGGGTAGCAAAGCTTTCTTT	CASSSRQGSKAFF
TRBV5-1	TRBD1	few	TRBJ1-1	16	TGCGCCAGCAGCCCGGTCTACAGGACAGGGGGAACTGAAGCTTTCTTT	CASSPVYRTGGTEAFF
TRBV19	TRBD2	few	TRBJ2-1	16	TGTGCCAGTAGCCCTTCTTGGGGGAGGGCCTACAATGAGCAGTTCTTC	CASSPSWGRAYNEQFF
TRBV10-3	TRBD1	NA	TRBJ1-3	15	TGTGCCATCAGGACCGGGACAGGCAGCGGAAACACCATATATTTT	CAIRTGTGSGNTIYF
TRBV28	NA	NA	TRBJ1-5	11	TGTGCCAGCAGTTTAGGCCAGCCCCAGCATTTT	CASSLGQPQHF